These 22 T cell receptor beta chains share one sample of origin, sequenced in a study of T cell responses to AZD1222 COVID-19 vaccine. Sequenced by immunoSEQ multiplex PCR; TCRdb stores in-frame clones only, minus some. The sample includes about 140,000 clones, 75% to 90% seen only once; the top ten take 4.7%. This specimen was peripheral blood, taken on day 0 of AZD1222 vaccination. The origin of the receptors is an adult in good health.

This chain joins TRBV11-2 and TRBJ2-7, with D unresolved. With 5 bases removed from V and 2 bases from J, the gap between germline ends came to 13 bases. Germline loops: CDR1 SGHAT, CDR2 FQNNGV. The length of the CDR3 is 14 residues. In nucleotides, the CDR3 is TGTGCCAGCAGCAGGTCCGGGTCGGCCTACGAGCAGTACTTC. Translated: CASSRSGSAYEQYF.

V is TRBV18 and J is TRBJ1-4; D perhaps matches TRBD1 (6 bases). CDR1 is KGHSH and CDR2 is LQKENI in the germline V gene. This CDR3 has 13 amino acids. V shed 6 bases and J shed 4 bases, with 9 bases lying between them. The DNA for the CDR3 is TGTGCCAGCTCTGGGGACATTAATGAAAAACTGTTTTTT. This gives the protein CASSGDINEKLFF.

V and J are TRBV11-2 and TRBJ1-6, with D uncertain. The CDR3 length is 19 residues. Trimming stripped 5 bases from V and 13 bases from J, with 33 bases between. The V gene's germline CDR1 is SGHAT and CDR2 FQNNGV. Here the CDR3 reads CASSDTYLPSRLGPAPLHF. The CDR3, as DNA: TGTGCCAGCAGCGATACGTACTTACCGTCTAGACTAGGGCCCGCGCCCCTCCACTTT.

This chain uses TRBV7-9 with TRBJ1-4; D remains unclear. Germline V gene lookup returns CDR1 SEHNR and CDR2 FQNEAQ (reference sequence). V shed 1 base and J shed 5 bases, with 11 bases lying between them. CDR3 length: 15 amino acids. This CDR3 is CASSLGPDINEKLFF. The CDR3 DNA reads as TGTGCCAGCAGCTTAGGGCCGGATATAAATGAAAAACTGTTTTTT. The variable domain in full, with the rest retrieved from reference TRBV7-9 and TRBJ1-4, is DTGVSQNPRHKITKRGQNVTFRCDPISEHNRLYWYRQTLGQGPEFLTYFQNEAQLEKSRLLSDRFSAERPKGSFSTLEIQRTEQGDSAMYLCASSLGPDINEKLFFGSGTQLSVL.

The rearrangement links TRBV11-2 to TRBJ2-5; D could derive from TRBD1 or TRBD2 (5 bases each). CDR3 length: 16 amino acids. The germline CDR1 and CDR2 sequences are SGHAT and FQNNGV. Trimming stripped 8 bases from V and 1 base from J, with 20 bases between. The CDR3 reads CASRRGRPSSQETQYF. The CDR3 DNA is TGTGCCAGCCGTCGGGGACGCCCAAGTAGCCAAGAGACCCAGTACTTC.

The rearrangement joins TRBV27 to TRBJ2-5; D gene unclear. This CDR3 has 11 amino acids. Per germline, CDR1 MNHEY and CDR2 SMNVEV (reference sequence). The ends were cut back, 5 bases at V and 5 bases at J, with 6 bases in the middle. The CDR3 reads CASSNSETQYF. CDR3 DNA: TGTGCCAGCAGTAACAGCGAGACCCAGTACTTC.

The chain couples TRBV7-2 to TRBJ1-1; 8 nucleotides match TRBD1. Trimming removed 5 bases from V and 2 bases from J; junction bases left unmatched: 4. This CDR3 has 14 amino acids. Per germline, CDR1 SGHTA and CDR2 FQGNSA. The CDR3 here is CASSRDRRNTEAFF. Written as DNA, the CDR3 is TGTGCCAGCAGCCGGGACAGGCGAAACACTGAAGCTTTCTTT.

CDR3 residues: CASSSGTTRYTF. DNA of the CDR3: TGTGCCAGCAGCTCCGGGACTACGCGCTACACCTTC. The chain joins TRBV13 to TRBJ1-2; D might be TRBD1 (5 bases). Germline values: CDR1 PRHDT, CDR2 FYEKMQ (reference sequence). The CDR3 is 12 residues long. V lost 4 bases to trimming and J lost 9 bases, with 12 bases between them.

V and J are TRBV15 and TRBJ2-1; 8 nucleotides agree with TRBD2. Losses at the gene ends were 6 bases for V and 6 bases for J; bases not matched to a gene: 13. The CDR3 covers 16 residues. Germline CDR1 reads LNHNV; CDR2 reads YYDKDF (reference sequence). CDR3: CATRSDEYGRANEQFF. As DNA, the CDR3 is TGTGCCACCAGGAGTGACGAGTACGGGAGGGCCAATGAGCAGTTCTTC.

This chain uses TRBV27 with TRBJ2-2; maybe TRBD1 (5 bases). Trimming removed 5 bases from V and 4 bases from J, with 17 bases in between. Germline CDR1 is MNHEY and CDR2 is SMNVEV (reference sequence). This CDR3 has 16 amino acids. The CDR3 spells CASSPTGRTGTGELFF. The CDR3 nucleotides read TGTGCCAGCAGTCCCACAGGAAGAACGGGCACCGGGGAGCTGTTTTTT.

V is TRBV18 and J is TRBJ2-7, with D perhaps TRBD1 or TRBD2 (5 bases each). V gave up 0 bases and J gave up 6 bases, with 12 bases separating them. CDR1 is KGHSH, CDR2 LQKENI, per germline. The length of the CDR3 is 14 residues. CDR3 amino acids: CASSPPSAGTEQYF. In DNA, the CDR3 is TGTGCCAGCTCACCACCGTCGGCCGGGACCGAGCAGTACTTC.

This chain links TRBV28 with TRBJ2-1; 10 bases align to TRBD1. CDR1 is MDHEN and CDR2 is SYDVKM in the germline V gene. There are 17 residues in the CDR3. Trimming cost V 4 bases and J 3 bases; bases outside gene matches: 9. The CDR3 DNA follows: TGTGCCAGCAGTTCCACGACCGGGACAGGGGTCTACAATGAGCAGTTCTTC. Translated, it gives CASSSTTGTGVYNEQFF.

The genes are TRBV5-6 and TRBJ1-2, with D possibly being TRBD1 (5 bases). Germline-derived CDR1 and CDR2 are SGHDT and YYEEEE. The CDR3 is 14 amino acids. V was clipped by 3 bases and J by 3 bases, with 12 bases between them. CDR3 region: CASSYDTGHYGYTF. The CDR3 DNA follows: TGTGCCAGCAGCTATGACACAGGTCACTATGGCTACACCTTC.

V usage is TRBV5-4 and J usage is TRBJ1-3, with D tentatively TRBD1 (6 bases). The CDR3 consists of 14 residues. From germline, CDR1 is SGHNT and CDR2 YYREEE (reference sequence). The V and J ends lost 2 bases and 3 bases respectively, with 9 bases between them. CDR3 amino acids: CASSFRGGGNTIYF. The CDR3 nucleotides read TGTGCCAGCAGCTTTAGAGGGGGTGGAAACACCATATATTTT.

In this sample, this clone turned up once. The genes are TRBV10-3 and TRBJ2-1; TRBD2 matches 8 bases. Per germline, CDR1 ENHRY and CDR2 SYGVKD. CDR3 length equals 13 residues. The J segment lost 7 bases and the V segment lost 7 bases, leaving 6 bases of the junction unmatched. DNA of the CDR3: TGTGCCATCAAAGCGGGAGCCGGTAATGAGCAGTTCTTC. Translating it yields CAIKAGAGNEQFF.

The chain uses TRBV27 and TRBJ2-4, with a tentative D call TRBD1 (8 bases). CDR1 is MNHEY and CDR2 is SMNVEV in the germline V gene (reference sequence). V lost 1 base and J lost 3, with 10 bases in between. This CDR3 is built from 15 residues. The CDR3 region is CASSLYRGGKNIQYF. CDR3 bases: TGTGCCAGCAGTTTATACAGGGGGGGCAAAAACATTCAGTACTTC.

This chain joins TRBV9 and TRBJ2-1; 11 nucleotides match TRBD2. V dropped 4 bases and J dropped 7; count of bases not matched to a gene: 4. Germline CDR1 is SGDLS and CDR2 is YYNGEE. The length of the CDR3 is 14 residues. This CDR3 is CASSLAGGLNEQFF. CDR3 nucleotides: TGTGCCAGCAGCCTAGCGGGAGGTCTGAATGAGCAGTTCTTC.

In its sample, this clone was seen a few times. This chain uses TRBV19 with TRBJ1-2; D might be TRBD1 (5 bases). Germline V lookup: CDR1 LNHDA, CDR2 SQIVND (reference sequence). The CDR3 spans 15 residues. V lost 7 bases to trimming and J lost 1 base, with 16 bases between them. The CDR3 sequence is CASTPRGDSNYGYTF. The CDR3 DNA sequence: TGTGCCAGTACCCCGCGGGGAGACAGTAACTATGGCTACACCTTC.

This chain joins TRBV3-1 (or the pseudogene TRBV3-2) and TRBJ1-6; unclear D gene. Per germline, CDR1 LGHDT and CDR2 YNNKEL (reference sequence). Trimming took off 1 base at V and 4 bases at J, with 11 bases between the two ends. The CDR3 extends over 16 amino acids. The CDR3 region has the DNA TGTGCCAGCAGCCAAGTAGGCACATCATATAATTCACCCCTCCACTTT. Translating it yields CASSQVGTSYNSPLHF.

The gene calls are TRBV6-5 and TRBJ1-5, with D perhaps TRBD1 (5 bases). The length of the CDR3 is 14 residues. Germline V gene lookup returns CDR1 MNHEY and CDR2 SVGAGI. The V end was cut by 8 bases, the J end by 0 bases, with 11 bases between. This CDR3 is CASVRDGSNQPQHF. CDR3 DNA: TGTGCCAGCGTACGGGACGGTAGCAATCAGCCCCAGCATTTT.

The chain couples TRBV28 to TRBJ1-3, with D uncertain. The CDR3 extends over 15 amino acids. V lost 2 bases to trimming and J lost 2 bases, with 10 bases between them. Germline loops: CDR1 MDHEN, CDR2 SYDVKM. The CDR3 is CASSLPETPGNTIYF. The CDR3, as DNA: TGTGCCAGCAGTTTACCCGAAACTCCTGGAAACACCATATATTTT.

This sequence joins TRBV4-2 and TRBJ1-5, with D perhaps TRBD1 (6 bases). The CDR3 length is 17 residues. The germline V and J ends were trimmed by 1 base and 6 bases, with 19 bases remaining between them. The germline V gene has CDR1 LGHNA and CDR2 YNFKEQ. The CDR3 reads CASSQVEFTGSLQPQHF. The CDR3 region has the DNA TGTGCCAGCAGCCAAGTCGAGTTCACAGGGTCACTTCAGCCCCAGCATTTT.